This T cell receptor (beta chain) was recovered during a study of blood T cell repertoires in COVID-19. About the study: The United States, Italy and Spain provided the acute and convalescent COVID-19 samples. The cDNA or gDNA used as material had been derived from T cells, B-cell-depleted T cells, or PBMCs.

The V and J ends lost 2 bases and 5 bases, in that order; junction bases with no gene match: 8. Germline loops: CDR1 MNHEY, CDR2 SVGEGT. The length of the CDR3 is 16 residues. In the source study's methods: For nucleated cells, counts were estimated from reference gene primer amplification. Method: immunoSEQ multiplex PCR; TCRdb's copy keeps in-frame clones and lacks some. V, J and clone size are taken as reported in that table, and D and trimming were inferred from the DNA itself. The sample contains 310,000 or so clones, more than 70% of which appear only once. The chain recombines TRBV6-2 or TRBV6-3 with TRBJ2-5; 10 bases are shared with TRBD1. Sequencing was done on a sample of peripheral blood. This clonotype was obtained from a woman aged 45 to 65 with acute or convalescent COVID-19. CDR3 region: CASSYTRQGATETQYF. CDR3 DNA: TGTGCCAGCAGTTACACAAGACAGGGGGCGACGGAGACCCAGTACTTC.